This passage covers 26 T cell receptor beta chains from one sample sequenced in a study of blood T cell repertoires in COVID-19. Some clones are missing from TCRdb's copy, which holds only in-frame ones; the method was immunoSEQ multiplex PCR. Of fewer than 120,000 clones in the sample, 70% to 90% were seen once. Material: peripheral blood. These receptors all stem from a human donor in a cohort sampled during active COVID-19.

The genes are TRBV5-1 and TRBJ2-7; 10 nucleotides align to TRBD2. Germline V CDR1 and CDR2: SGHRS, YFSETQ. There are 15 residues in the CDR3. V trimming: 2 bases; J trimming: 5 bases; junction bases outside the gene matches: 7. CDR3 residues: CASSFEAGGPNEQYF. In nucleotides, the CDR3 is TGCGCCAGCAGCTTCGAAGCGGGAGGGCCAAACGAGCAGTACTTC.

The chain couples TRBV19 to TRBJ2-1, with D maybe TRBD2 (6 bases). CDR3 size: 13 residues. V lost 5 bases and J 4 bases, leaving 9 bases between the germline ends. Germline V gives CDR1 LNHDA, CDR2 SQIVND (reference sequence). In DNA, the CDR3 is TGTGCCAGTAGTGGGGGGACGTACAATGAGCAGTTCTTC. The encoded protein is CASSGGTYNEQFF.

This clone was picked up a small number of times. This chain uses TRBV5-8 with TRBJ1-2; D unresolved. V dropped 0 bases and J dropped 2 bases, with 8 bases sitting between them. The CDR3 extends over 14 amino acids. Germline CDR1 SGHTS, CDR2 YDEGEE. This CDR3 is CASSLGHANYGYTF. The CDR3 DNA sequence: TGTGCCAGCAGCTTGGGACATGCGAACTATGGCTACACCTTC.

The chain employs TRBV7-9 and TRBJ2-2, with 7 positions matching TRBD1. Germline loops: CDR1 SEHNR, CDR2 FQNEAQ (reference sequence). J was trimmed by 6 bases and V by 5 bases; bases with no gene match: 9. There are 15 residues in the CDR3. CDR3 sequence reads: CASSAQTGRAGELFF. CDR3 nucleotides: TGTGCCAGCAGCGCCCAGACAGGGAGAGCCGGGGAGCTGTTTTTT. Variable domain in full (rest from reference TRBV7-9 and TRBJ2-2): DTGVSQNPRHKITKRGQNVTFRCDPISEHNRLYWYRQTLGQGPEFLTYFQNEAQLEKSRLLSDRFSAERPKGSFSTLEIQRTEQGDSAMYLCASSAQTGRAGELFFGEGSRLTVL.

The chain links TRBV19 to TRBJ1-5, with a weak D call TRBD1 (6 bases). Trimming shortened V by 4 bases and J by 5 bases, and 12 bases separated the two germline ends. Germline CDR1 reads LNHDA; CDR2 reads SQIVND (reference sequence). CDR3 length: 14 residues. The CDR3 loop is CASSTGQWDQPQHF. The CDR3 nucleotides are TGTGCCAGTAGTACCGGACAGTGGGATCAGCCCCAGCATTTT.

V usage is TRBV7-2 and J usage is TRBJ2-3; 7 bases line up with TRBD2. V gave up 0 bases and J gave up 0 bases; unmatched junction bases: 3. Germline V gene sequence: CDR1 SGHTA, CDR2 FQGNSA. The CDR3 has 16 amino acids. The chain's CDR3 is CASSLASGTSTDTQYF. The CDR3, as DNA: TGTGCCAGCAGCTTAGCCAGCGGGACTAGCACAGATACGCAGTATTTT. Together with reference TRBV7-2 and TRBJ2-3, the CDR3 gives the full variable domain: GAGVSQSPSNKVTEKGKDVELRCDPISGHTALYWYRQSLGQGLEFLIYFQGNSAPDKSGLPSDRFSAERTGGSVSTLTIQRTQQEDSAVYLCASSLASGTSTDTQYFGPGTRLTVL.

The rearrangement links TRBV18 to TRBJ1-2, with 8 positions matching TRBD1. This CDR3 has 13 residues. Per germline, CDR1 KGHSH and CDR2 LQKENI. Germline trimming cut 4 bases from V and 4 bases from J; bases unmatched to any gene: 2. The CDR3 reads CASSQQGVYGYTF. As DNA, the CDR3 is TGTGCCAGCTCACAACAGGGGGTCTATGGCTACACCTTC.

The chain combines TRBV7-8 with TRBJ1-2; 10 positions match TRBD1. The CDR3 runs 16 residues. J gave up 7 bases and V 0 bases, and 8 bases lay outside the gene matches. Per the germline V gene, CDR1 is SGHVS and CDR2 is FQNEAQ. CDR3 amino acids: CASSLAGTGATLGYTF. Written as DNA, the CDR3 is TGTGCCAGCAGCTTAGCCGGGACAGGGGCCACGCTTGGCTACACCTTC.

The rearrangement uses TRBV10-3 and TRBJ1-1; D may be TRBD1 (5 bases). This CDR3 comprises 14 residues. Germline lookup yields CDR1 ENHRY and CDR2 SYGVKD. V lost 6 bases, J lost 1 base, and 12 bases lay in between. Here the CDR3 DNA reads TGTGCCATCAGACCCTTGGGGGGGAACACTGAAGCTTTCTTT. Its translation is CAIRPLGGNTEAFF.

The rearrangement joins TRBV6-2 or TRBV6-3 to TRBJ2-7, with 9 nucleotides matching TRBD1. CDR3 length: 21 amino acids. Germline lookup yields CDR1 MNHEY and CDR2 SVGEGT. Trimming took 3 bases from V and 7 from J; bases not matched to a gene: 28. Here the CDR3 DNA reads TGTGCCAGCAGTTATCCCGCTAACCGCGTAAAAAACAGGGGGCAGAGAGGAGAGCAGTACTTC. This sequence encodes CASSYPANRVKNRGQRGEQYF.

The chain carries TRBV29-1 and TRBJ1-4; no firm D call. This CDR3 comprises 14 residues. The germline gives CDR1 SQVTM, CDR2 ANQGSEA. V dropped 4 bases and J dropped 5 bases, with 14 bases sitting between them. Written as DNA, the CDR3 is TGCAGCGTTGCACGGCCAGGCGCAAATGAAAAACTGTTTTTT. Amino acids: CSVARPGANEKLFF.

The J gene is TRBJ1-2, the V gene TRBV12-5; D might be TRBD1 (5 bases). The V end lost 1 base, the J end lost 2 bases, and 5 bases lay between the germline ends. CDR3 size: 13 residues. The germline CDR1 and CDR2 sequences are LGHNT and FRNRAP. The CDR3 loop reads CASGLGQNYGYTF. The CDR3 DNA follows: TGTGCTAGTGGTTTGGGACAGAACTATGGCTACACCTTC. The complete variable domain, with remaining parts taken from reference TRBV12-5 and TRBJ1-2, reads DARVTQTPRHKVTEMGQEVTMRCQPILGHNTVFWYRQTMMQGLELLAYFRNRAPLDDSGMPKDRFSAEMPDATLATLKIQPSEPRDSAVYFCASGLGQNYGYTFGSGTRLTVV.

This chain connects TRBV5-4 to TRBJ1-6; no reliable D call. CDR1 is SGHNT and CDR2 is YYREEE in the germline V gene (reference sequence). CDR3 length: 14 amino acids. V was trimmed by 0 bases and J by 11 bases, leaving 12 bases between them. The CDR3 coding sequence is TGTGCCAGCAGCTTGGCGGAGGCCGATCCACCCCTCCACTTT. Translating it yields CASSLAEADPPLHF.

The chain combines TRBV30 with TRBJ2-5, with TRBD2 matching 7 bases. Germline V gives CDR1 GTSNPN, CDR2 SVGIG (reference sequence). V lost 0 bases, J lost 3 bases, and 4 bases stayed unmatched. CDR3 length equals 14 residues. CDR3 in amino acids: CAWSVQLAKETQYF. CDR3 in DNA: TGTGCCTGGAGTGTACAACTAGCGAAAGAGACCCAGTACTTC.

The chain uses TRBV14 and TRBJ2-3, with 7 bases lining up with TRBD1. The CDR3 covers 15 residues. The germline CDR1 and CDR2 sequences are SGHDN and FVKESK. V lost 5 bases, J lost 5 bases, and 10 bases stayed unmatched. CDR3 DNA sequence: TGTGCCAGCAGCGAGATTGGACAGGCGAGAGATACGCAGTATTTT. This codes for CASSEIGQARDTQYF.

This chain links TRBV10-3 with TRBJ2-7, with 12 bases fitting TRBD2. V lost 6 bases, J lost 2 bases, and 2 bases stayed unmatched. CDR1 and CDR2 (germline): ENHRY, SYGVKD. This CDR3 is 14 amino acids long. CDR3 sequence reads: CAISRTSGTYEQYF. The CDR3 nucleotides read TGTGCCATCAGCAGGACTAGCGGGACCTACGAGCAGTACTTC.

The V and J genes are TRBV9 and TRBJ2-7; D gene ambiguous. V gave up 0 bases and J gave up 0 bases, with 10 bases separating them. This CDR3 has 15 residues. Germline V gives CDR1 SGDLS, CDR2 YYNGEE. The CDR3 spells CASSVGAGFSYEQYF. The CDR3 nucleotides read TGTGCCAGCAGCGTAGGGGCAGGTTTCTCCTACGAGCAGTACTTC.

The V call is TRBV24-1, the J call TRBJ2-2, with TRBD2 matching 7 bases. From germline, CDR1 is KGHDR and CDR2 SFDVKD. The V segment lost 9 bases and the J segment 9 bases; nucleotides outside the gene matches: 12. The CDR3 has 14 residues. The CDR3 region is CATAGDAYGRELFF. The CDR3 DNA sequence: TGTGCCACCGCGGGGGACGCCTACGGGAGGGAGCTGTTTTTT.

The V gene is TRBV14, the J gene TRBJ2-3; tentative D call: TRBD2 (5 bases). The CDR3 runs to 16 residues. Between the trimmed V and J ends, which lost 4 bases and 7 bases, there was a span of 21 bases. Germline CDR1 is SGHDN and CDR2 is FVKESK. CDR3 sequence: CASSLFSGMSTYTQYF. As DNA, the CDR3 is TGTGCCAGCAGCCTATTTTCGGGGATGTCGACGTATACGCAGTATTTT.

This clone occurred a few times. V gene TRBV11-2 combines with J gene TRBJ2-1, with D unresolved. Germline CDR1 is SGHAT and CDR2 is FQNNGV. V lost 1 base and J lost 1, with 11 bases in between. The CDR3 runs to 16 residues. Here the CDR3 DNA reads TGTGCCAGCAGCTTAGGCGGCAGTATATCCTACAATGAGCAGTTCTTC. Residues: CASSLGGSISYNEQFF.

This sequence joins TRBV11-2 and TRBJ2-5, with 7 bases identical to TRBD2. The V gene's germline CDR1 is SGHAT and CDR2 FQNNGV. The CDR3 consists of 16 residues. V was clipped by 5 bases and J by 2 bases; unmatched bases: 11. The CDR3 loop is CASSPGGWEQQETQYF. The CDR3, as DNA: TGTGCCAGCAGCCCCGGGGGGTGGGAGCAACAAGAGACCCAGTACTTC. Looking up the rest from reference TRBV11-2 and TRBJ2-5 gives the full variable domain: EAGVAQSPRYKIIEKRQSVAFWCNPISGHATLYWYQQILGQGPKLLIQFQNNGVVDDSQLPKDRFSAERLKGVDSTLKIQPAKLEDSAVYLCASSPGGWEQQETQYFGPGTRLLVL.

The CDR3 DNA reads TGTGCCAGCTCACCATCCGGACAGGGCGGCTATGGCTACACCTTC. This sequence encodes CASSPSGQGGYGYTF. The rearrangement uses TRBV18 and TRBJ1-2; TRBD1 aligns across 8 bases. Losses at the gene ends were 2 bases for V and 4 bases for J; bases not matched to a gene: 6. Germline V gene lookup returns CDR1 KGHSH and CDR2 LQKENI. CDR3 length: 15 residues.

The chain joins TRBV28 to TRBJ2-5; the D gene is possibly TRBD1 (6 bases). Germline V gene lookup returns CDR1 MDHEN and CDR2 SYDVKM. V was shortened by 2 bases and J by 5 bases, with 18 bases between the two germline ends. The CDR3 runs to 16 residues. The CDR3: CASSLTPGASVETQYF. The DNA for the CDR3 is TGTGCCAGCAGTTTAACCCCAGGGGCCTCAGTGGAGACCCAGTACTTC. The complete variable domain, with remaining parts taken from reference TRBV28 and TRBJ2-5, reads DVKVTQSSRYLVKRTGEKVFLECVQDMDHENMFWYRQDPGLGLRLIYFSYDVKMKEKGDIPEGYSVSREKKERFSLILESASTNQTSMYLCASSLTPGASVETQYFGPGTRLLVL.

This sequence joins TRBV7-2 and TRBJ1-1; TRBD1 matches at 7 bases. Germline CDR1 and CDR2: SGHTA and FQGNSA. The CDR3 covers 14 residues. The V and J ends lost 1 base and 11 bases, in that order; junction bases with no gene match: 10. CDR3 in DNA: TGTGCCAGCAGCTTAGTCAAGGGGGCGGGGTGGGCTTTCTTT. Protein product: CASSLVKGAGWAFF.

This chain links TRBV11-2 with TRBJ1-6; 8 nucleotides agree with TRBD1. The CDR3 sequence is 16 residues long. CDR1 and CDR2 from the germline V gene are SGHAT and FQNNGV. V was clipped by 6 bases and J by 5 bases; unmatched bases: 9. The CDR3 sequence is CASRDDRGGNNSPLHF. The CDR3 region has the DNA TGTGCCAGCAGGGATGACAGGGGAGGCAATAATTCACCCCTCCACTTT. The complete variable domain, with remaining parts taken from reference TRBV11-2 and TRBJ1-6, reads EAGVAQSPRYKIIEKRQSVAFWCNPISGHATLYWYQQILGQGPKLLIQFQNNGVVDDSQLPKDRFSAERLKGVDSTLKIQPAKLEDSAVYLCASRDDRGGNNSPLHFGNGTRLTVT.

This clone was detected only a few times. The genes are TRBV7-2 and TRBJ1-2; D remains ambiguous. V was pared by 4 bases and J by 6 bases, with 12 bases between. Germline CDR1 is SGHTA and CDR2 is FQGNSA. The CDR3 is 13 amino acids. The DNA for the CDR3 is TGTGCCAGCAGCTCCTACCTCCCCGATGGCTACACCTTC. Residues: CASSSYLPDGYTF.